This entry lists 29 T cell receptor beta chains sequenced from one sample in a study of CD8+ T cells in alopecia areata. Extraction of RNA preceded its reverse transcription into cDNA, which served as the sequencing template. Produced via immunoSEQ multiplex PCR; TCRdb's table is partial and in-frame only. The repertoire holds some 100,000 clones, with approximately 38% as singletons. Source material: CD4+ T cells sorted from blood. The source is a human donor with alopecia areata.

V is TRBV7-2 and J is TRBJ2-3; 8 nucleotides agree with TRBD2. Germline lookup yields CDR1 SGHTA and CDR2 FQGNSA. The CDR3 sequence is 14 residues long. Trimming removed 0 bases from V and 5 bases from J; junction bases left unmatched: 1. CDR3 DNA: TGTGCCAGCAGCTTAGCGCTAGCGGGAGATACGCAGTATTTT. Translating it yields CASSLALAGDTQYF.

The rearrangement uses TRBV13 and TRBJ2-7; D is uncertain. This CDR3 contains 14 residues. Germline values: CDR1 PRHDT, CDR2 FYEKMQ (reference sequence). The V gene lost 0 bases and the J gene lost 0 bases, with 6 bases spanning the gap. The CDR3 DNA sequence: TGTGCCAGCAGCTTAGGCGATAGCTCCTACGAGCAGTACTTC. This codes for CASSLGDSSYEQYF.

This clone was detected only a few times. This chain uses TRBV7-9 with TRBJ2-3; D not certain. This CDR3 spans 13 amino acids. Trimming took off 4 bases at V and 4 bases at J, with 9 bases between the two ends. Germline CDR1 reads SEHNR; CDR2 reads FQNEAQ (reference sequence). CDR3 amino acids: CASSSAIPDTQYF. The CDR3 DNA reads as TGTGCCAGCAGCTCGGCCATCCCAGATACGCAGTATTTT.

The rearrangement links TRBV7-9 to TRBJ2-7; D is perhaps TRBD1 (5 bases). This CDR3 is 14 amino acids long. CDR1 is SEHNR and CDR2 is FQNEAQ in the germline V gene (reference sequence). V was clipped by 4 bases and J by 3 bases, with 13 bases between them. In nucleotides, the CDR3 is TGTGCCAGCAGCTCGGCTCCAGGGTTCTACGAGCAGTACTTC. Translating it yields CASSSAPGFYEQYF. Drawing the rest from reference TRBV7-9 and TRBJ2-7, the complete variable domain is DTGVSQNPRHKITKRGQNVTFRCDPISEHNRLYWYRQTLGQGPEFLTYFQNEAQLEKSRLLSDRFSAERPKGSFSTLEIQRTEQGDSAMYLCASSSAPGFYEQYFGPGTRLTVT.

This clone was observed a handful of times. At one of its ends the junction is not consistent with the germline gene, which may arise from a read error. The chain employs TRBV13 and TRBJ2-3; 14 nucleotides agree with TRBD2. CDR3 length equals 15 residues. Germline loops: CDR1 PRHDT, CDR2 FYEKMQ (reference sequence). The CDR3: CASSLGTSGSLAKYF. The CDR3 DNA sequence: TGTGCCAGCAGCTTGGGGACTAGCGGGAGTTTGGCCAAGTACTTT. Variable domain in full (rest from reference TRBV13 and TRBJ2-3): AAGVIQSPRHLIKEKRETATLKCYPIPRHDTVYWYQQGPGQDPQFLISFYEKMQSDKGSIPDRFSAQQFSDYHSELNMSSLELGDSALYFCASSLGTSGSLAKYFGPGTRLTVL.

V is TRBV4-3 and J is TRBJ2-1; 13 nucleotides agree with TRBD2. The junction had 7 bases not matched to a gene; V was cut back by 4 bases and J by 4 bases. This CDR3 is 17 amino acids long. Germline V gene sequence: CDR1 LGHNA, CDR2 YSLEER. CDR3 protein: CASSPWTSGSVYNEQFF. The DNA for the CDR3 is TGCGCCAGCAGCCCCTGGACTAGCGGGAGCGTGTACAATGAGCAGTTCTTC.

On this clone: The same CDR3 can be traced to other DNA sequences in this sample. This chain uses TRBV30 with TRBJ1-1, with D perhaps matching TRBD1 (5 bases). V was clipped by 2 bases and J by 1 base, with 8 bases between them. CDR3 length: 13 residues. Germline V gene lookup returns CDR1 GTSNPN and CDR2 SVGIG (reference sequence). Here the CDR3 reads CAWSRDQNTEAFF. CDR3 nucleotides: TGTGCCTGGAGTCGGGACCAGAACACTGAAGCTTTCTTT.

This clone has more than one count but fewer than ten. The rearrangement joins TRBV29-1 to TRBJ1-1; 7 bases agree with TRBD1. Germline CDR1 reads SQVTM; CDR2 reads ANQGSEA. Losses at the gene ends were 1 base for V and 5 bases for J; bases not matched to a gene: 7. This CDR3 region has 14 residues. CDR3 sequence reads: CSVEGNRGGTEAFF. The CDR3, as DNA: TGCAGCGTTGAAGGAAACAGGGGAGGTACTGAAGCTTTCTTT.

The chain's CDR3 is CASTQTGQGYGYTF. The CDR3 DNA is TGTGCCAGCACCCAGACGGGACAGGGCTATGGCTACACCTTC. The chain employs TRBV2 and TRBJ1-2; 9 bases align to TRBD1. V shed 7 bases and J 4 bases; nucleotides not matched to a gene: 7. In germline, CDR1 is SNHLY, CDR2 FYNNEI. This CDR3 is 14 amino acids long.

This clone has a handful of counts. V is TRBV28 and J is TRBJ2-7; 7 positions agree with TRBD1. From germline, CDR1 is MDHEN and CDR2 SYDVKM. V gave up 6 bases and J gave up 3 bases; unmatched junction bases: 11. This CDR3 is built from 15 residues. CDR3 loop: CASSSFGTDNYEQYF. CDR3 DNA sequence: TGTGCCAGCAGCTCTTTCGGGACAGACAACTACGAGCAGTACTTC.

This clone was counted between two and nine times. The chain carries TRBV5-4 and TRBJ2-5; 7 nucleotides line up with TRBD1. With V trimmed by 1 base and J by 3 bases, 0 bases remained unmatched. Germline lookup yields CDR1 SGHNT and CDR2 YYREEE (reference sequence). The CDR3 totals 13 residues. For the CDR3, the DNA is TGTGCCAGCAGCTTGACAGGGGAAGAGACCCAGTACTTC. Translation: CASSLTGEETQYF.

The rearrangement links TRBV7-9 to TRBJ2-1; D is unclear. The CDR3 is made up of 17 amino acids. Germline V gives CDR1 SEHNR, CDR2 FQNEAQ (reference sequence). Trimming pared 4 bases from V and 6 bases from J, leaving 22 bases between. CDR3 DNA: TGTGCCAGCAGCTCCGTCCAGCGAAACCCAAAAAGCAATGAGCAGTTCTTC. Residues: CASSSVQRNPKSNEQFF.

The genes are TRBV30 and TRBJ2-4; no clear D. Germline lookup yields CDR1 GTSNPN and CDR2 SVGIG (reference sequence). The CDR3 has 12 residues. The V end was cut by 2 bases, the J end by 8 bases, with 10 bases between. The CDR3 loop reads CAWSPGGDIQYF. As DNA, the CDR3 is TGTGCCTGGAGTCCCGGTGGGGACATTCAGTACTTC.

This clone was counted a few times. V and J are TRBV4-3 and TRBJ2-2; D gene ambiguous. Germline V gene sequence: CDR1 LGHNA, CDR2 YSLEER. Trimming removed 4 bases at V and 2 bases at J, with 11 bases between. The CDR3 contains 15 residues. CDR3 residues: CASSLDHLNTGELFF. CDR3 sequence (DNA): TGCGCCAGCAGCCTGGACCACCTTAACACCGGGGAGCTGTTTTTT.

J is TRBJ2-5 and V is TRBV6-5; perhaps D is TRBD1 or TRBD2 (5 bases each). Germline V gene lookup returns CDR1 MNHEY and CDR2 SVGAGI. V was clipped by 2 bases and J by 6 bases, with 19 bases between them. The CDR3 contains 16 residues. CDR3 sequence (DNA): TGTGCCAGCAGTTACGGGCTAGCTGGGGGAAGGCAGACCCAGTACTTC. Encoded protein: CASSYGLAGGRQTQYF.

This clone showed up just a few times. This chain connects TRBV29-1 to TRBJ2-3; TRBD1 is a possible D gene (6 bases). Germline CDR1 is SQVTM and CDR2 is ANQGSEA. This CDR3 is built from 14 residues. V lost 5 bases and J 0 bases, leaving 12 bases between the germline ends. The CDR3: CSVSIQGSTDTQYF. The CDR3 DNA follows: TGCAGCGTTTCTATTCAGGGGAGCACAGATACGCAGTATTTT.

This rearrangement joins TRBV7-9 to TRBJ2-1, with D tentatively TRBD2 (5 bases). Germline-derived CDR1 and CDR2 are SEHNR and FQNEAQ (reference sequence). Trimming removed 4 bases at V and 1 base at J, with 14 bases between. The CDR3 consists of 16 residues. The CDR3 coding sequence is TGTGCCAGCAGCTCCGTAGGAGGTAGGTCCTACAATGAGCAGTTCTTC. This gives the protein CASSSVGGRSYNEQFF.

The table lists this clone with a few counts. This chain connects TRBV18 to TRBJ1-5; D is uncertain. From germline, CDR1 is KGHSH and CDR2 LQKENI. Between the trimmed V and J ends, which lost 3 bases and 11 bases, there was a span of 14 bases. This CDR3 has 13 amino acids. CDR3 nucleotides: TGTGCCAGCTCACCTCTCTCCGGAGCAGCCCAGCATTTT. Its translation: CASSPLSGAAQHF.

This clone was counted a few times. The chain employs TRBV29-1 and TRBJ2-2, with 9 bases lining up with TRBD2. The trim removed 5 bases at V and 5 bases at J, leaving 6 bases unmatched. This CDR3 is built from 14 residues. Germline V gene lookup returns CDR1 SQVTM and CDR2 ANQGSEA. The CDR3 region has the DNA TGCAGCGTTCGGCGGGAGGGCCTGACCGGGGAGCTGTTTTTT. Its translation is CSVRREGLTGELFF.

This chain links TRBV30 with TRBJ2-1; 9 bases match TRBD2. The CDR3 loop spans 14 amino acids. From germline, CDR1 is GTSNPN and CDR2 SVGIG (reference sequence). Trimming at V came to 3 bases and at J to 4 bases, leaving 4 bases not matched to a gene. The CDR3 region has the DNA TGTGCCTGGAGGCTAGCGGGACATTACAATGAGCAGTTCTTC. Amino acids: CAWRLAGHYNEQFF.

The sample holds many counts of this clone. The chain recombines TRBV4-3 with TRBJ2-1; D is undetermined. The CDR3 is 15 amino acids. Germline CDR1 LGHNA, CDR2 YSLEER. V was clipped by 0 bases and J by 6 bases, with 12 bases between them. CDR3 sequence: CASSQDRDRFNEQFF. The CDR3 nucleotides read TGCGCCAGCAGCCAAGACCGAGACCGATTCAATGAGCAGTTCTTC.

The chain employs TRBV7-2 and TRBJ2-5; D not certain. CDR3 size: 13 residues. Germline lookup yields CDR1 SGHTA and CDR2 FQGNSA. The V gene lost 3 bases and the J gene lost 4 bases, with 9 bases spanning the gap. CDR3 protein: CASSFSVSETQYF. The CDR3 DNA is TGTGCCAGCAGCTTCTCGGTTTCAGAGACCCAGTACTTC.

The V and J genes are TRBV4-3 and TRBJ2-7, with 7 bases matching TRBD2. Germline V lookup: CDR1 LGHNA, CDR2 YSLEER. V gave up 0 bases and J gave up 5 bases; unmatched junction bases: 1. The CDR3 covers 13 residues. The CDR3 DNA reads as TGCGCCAGCAGCCAAGAGGGAGGGGACGAGCAGTACTTC. Residues: CASSQEGGDEQYF.

J is TRBJ2-3 and V is TRBV2, with 14 bases matching TRBD2. Germline V lookup: CDR1 SNHLY, CDR2 FYNNEI. This CDR3 contains 18 residues. The junction had 11 bases not matched to a gene; V was cut back by 6 bases and J by 3 bases. The CDR3 here is CASSAGTSGSMGTDTQYF. DNA for the CDR3: TGTGCCAGCAGCGCCGGGACTAGCGGGAGTATGGGGACAGATACGCAGTATTTT.

This chain uses TRBV29-1 with TRBJ2-1; 11 nucleotides agree with TRBD2. V was clipped by 7 bases and J by 4 bases; unmatched bases: 15. Germline V gene lookup returns CDR1 SQVTM and CDR2 ANQGSEA. The CDR3 extends over 17 amino acids. The CDR3 region has the DNA TGCAGCGCTGGCCGGGGACGACTAGCGGGAATGTACAATGAGCAGTTCTTC. Protein sequence: CSAGRGRLAGMYNEQFF.

The chain recombines TRBV7-9 with TRBJ1-2; possibly TRBD1 for D (5 bases). The CDR3 covers 14 residues. The germline V and J ends were trimmed by 5 bases and 4 bases, with 14 bases remaining between them. Per germline, CDR1 SEHNR and CDR2 FQNEAQ (reference sequence). The CDR3 reads CASSLDHDSYGYTF. CDR3 sequence (DNA): TGTGCCAGCAGCCTCGACCACGACAGCTATGGCTACACCTTC.

This clone was counted once. This rearrangement joins TRBV4-1 to TRBJ2-5, with 14 bases that match TRBD2. Germline lookup yields CDR1 MGHRA and CDR2 YSYEKL. J lost 2 bases, V lost 4 bases, and 6 bases had no gene match. There are 17 residues in the CDR3. The CDR3 DNA sequence: TGCGCCAGCAGCCGGGGACTAGCGGGAGTGGGACAAGAGACCCAGTACTTC. Its protein is CASSRGLAGVGQETQYF.

The chain links TRBV6-1 to TRBJ2-7; either TRBD1 or TRBD2 may supply D (6 bases each). The germline V gene encodes CDR1 MNHNS and CDR2 SASEGT. Deletions cut 4 bases from V and 3 bases from J, with 19 bases between. This CDR3 has 16 amino acids. The CDR3 DNA sequence: TGTGCCAGCAGTGGCACCGGGGGCGGAAGATACTACGAGCAGTACTTC. Translating it yields CASSGTGGGRYYEQYF.

The chain is built from TRBV7-2 and TRBJ2-7; D is uncertain. Germline loops: CDR1 SGHTA, CDR2 FQGNSA. The CDR3 spans 12 residues. Trimming removed 2 bases from V and 4 bases from J, with 6 bases in between. The CDR3 region is CASSLLYYEQYF. CDR3 coding DNA: TGTGCCAGCAGCTTACTCTATTACGAGCAGTACTTC.